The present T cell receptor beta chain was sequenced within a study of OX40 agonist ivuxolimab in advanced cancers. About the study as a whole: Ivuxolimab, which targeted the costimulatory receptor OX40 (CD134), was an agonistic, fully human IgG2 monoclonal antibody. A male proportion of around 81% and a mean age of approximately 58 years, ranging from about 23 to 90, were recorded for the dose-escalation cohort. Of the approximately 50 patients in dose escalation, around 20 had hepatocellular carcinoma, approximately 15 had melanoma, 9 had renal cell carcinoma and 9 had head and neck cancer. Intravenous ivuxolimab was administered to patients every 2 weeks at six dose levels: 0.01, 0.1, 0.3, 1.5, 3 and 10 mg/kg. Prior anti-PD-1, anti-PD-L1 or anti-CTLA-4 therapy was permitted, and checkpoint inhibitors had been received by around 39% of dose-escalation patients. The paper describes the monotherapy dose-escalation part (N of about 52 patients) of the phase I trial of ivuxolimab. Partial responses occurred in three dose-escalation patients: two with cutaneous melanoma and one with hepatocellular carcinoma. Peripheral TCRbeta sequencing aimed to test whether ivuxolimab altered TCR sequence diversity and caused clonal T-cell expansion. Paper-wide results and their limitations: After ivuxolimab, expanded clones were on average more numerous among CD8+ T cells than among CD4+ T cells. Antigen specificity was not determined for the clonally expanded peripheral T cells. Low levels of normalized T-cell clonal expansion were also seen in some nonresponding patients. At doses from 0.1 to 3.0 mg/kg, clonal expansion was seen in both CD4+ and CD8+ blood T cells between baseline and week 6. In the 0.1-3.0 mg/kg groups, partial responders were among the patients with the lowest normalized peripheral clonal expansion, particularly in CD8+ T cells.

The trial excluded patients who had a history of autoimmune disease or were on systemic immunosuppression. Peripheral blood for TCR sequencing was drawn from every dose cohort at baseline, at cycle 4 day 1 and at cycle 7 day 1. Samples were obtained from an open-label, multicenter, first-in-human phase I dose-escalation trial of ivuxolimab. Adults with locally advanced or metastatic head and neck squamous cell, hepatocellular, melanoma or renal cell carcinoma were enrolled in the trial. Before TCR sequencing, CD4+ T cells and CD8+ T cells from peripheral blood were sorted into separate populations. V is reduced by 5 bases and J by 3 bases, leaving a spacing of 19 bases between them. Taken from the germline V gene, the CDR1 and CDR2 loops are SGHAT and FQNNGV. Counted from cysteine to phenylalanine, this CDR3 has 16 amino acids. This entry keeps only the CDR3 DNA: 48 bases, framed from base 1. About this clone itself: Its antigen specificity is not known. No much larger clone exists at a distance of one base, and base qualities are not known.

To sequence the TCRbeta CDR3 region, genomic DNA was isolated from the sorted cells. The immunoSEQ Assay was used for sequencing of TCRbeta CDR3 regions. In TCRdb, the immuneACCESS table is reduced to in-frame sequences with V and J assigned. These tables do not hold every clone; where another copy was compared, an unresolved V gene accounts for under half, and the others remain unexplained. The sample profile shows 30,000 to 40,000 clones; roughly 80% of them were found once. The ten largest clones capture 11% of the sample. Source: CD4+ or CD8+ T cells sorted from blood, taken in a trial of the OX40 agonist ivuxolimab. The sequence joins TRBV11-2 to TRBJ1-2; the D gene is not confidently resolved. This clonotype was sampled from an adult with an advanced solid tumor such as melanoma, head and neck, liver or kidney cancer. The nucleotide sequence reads TGTGCCAGCAGCACCCAACCGACCTTGGAGGACTATGGCTACACCTTC. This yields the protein CASSTQPTLEDYGYTF.